The T cell receptor (beta chain) under discussion was sequenced for a study of radiotherapy plus CTLA-4 blockade in lung cancer. Study-level background: Disease control reached over 30%, with objective responses in approximately 17%.

General study findings and limits: In blood, tumor-derived TCR clones expanded after radiotherapy plus ipilimumab. Interferon-beta and early blood T cell clone dynamics reportedly predicted response best.

Chemo-refractory metastatic non-small-cell lung cancer patients received focal radiation with ipilimumab CTLA-4 blockade. Method: immunoSEQ multiplex PCR; TCRdb's copy keeps in-frame clones and lacks some. This table holds 75,000 to 100,000 clones, approximately 85% found once. The CDR3 is made up of 16 amino acids. V was shortened by 0 bases and J by 0 bases, with 10 bases between the two germline ends. The germline V gene has CDR1 SGHRS and CDR2 YFSETQ. With regard to this clone: Its matching antigen is unknown.

V and J are TRBV5-1 and TRBJ2-4; D may be TRBD1 (5 bases). The source material was peripheral blood, sampled from a patient treated with radiotherapy plus ipilimumab. This TCR was recovered from a human donor with non-small cell lung cancer who had a partial response to radiotherapy plus ipilimumab. This CDR3 reads CASSLGRGLAKNIQYF. CDR3 in DNA: TGCGCCAGCAGCTTGGGAAGGGGTTTAGCCAAAAACATTCAGTACTTC.